Sequencing of this T cell receptor beta chain was carried out in a study of blood T cells in healthy people across ages. Study in general: Researchers report that template switching captured about one barcoded beta molecule per two T cells. General study results and limits: Compared with aged donors, long-lived donors showed fewer expanded clones, suggesting selection.

This CDR3 is 12 amino acids long. Germline V gene data show CDR1 as GTSNPN and CDR2 as SVGIG (reference sequence). Through a sample-barcoded 5' primer and a J-beta primer mix, a second PCR was run for about 6 to 11 cycles. Every molecule of cDNA carried a tag from a template-switch adaptor with 12 random nucleotides. TCRdb ran MiXCR on the 5' RACE reads and lists one entry per CDR3 protein. The table lists about 1.6 million distinct CDR3 sequences, roughly 32% of them singletons. With respect to this clonotype: Its antigen is not known.

The genes are TRBV30 and TRBJ2-7; D may be TRBD2 (7 bases). The end of the DNA fits TRBJ2-5 better, so the J call may be wrong. The sequence was obtained from a woman under 40 in good health. What was sequenced was blood. The CDR3 loop is CAGEEGGETQYF. For the CDR3, the DNA is TGTGCCGGAGAGGAGGGGGGGGAGACCCAGTACTTC.